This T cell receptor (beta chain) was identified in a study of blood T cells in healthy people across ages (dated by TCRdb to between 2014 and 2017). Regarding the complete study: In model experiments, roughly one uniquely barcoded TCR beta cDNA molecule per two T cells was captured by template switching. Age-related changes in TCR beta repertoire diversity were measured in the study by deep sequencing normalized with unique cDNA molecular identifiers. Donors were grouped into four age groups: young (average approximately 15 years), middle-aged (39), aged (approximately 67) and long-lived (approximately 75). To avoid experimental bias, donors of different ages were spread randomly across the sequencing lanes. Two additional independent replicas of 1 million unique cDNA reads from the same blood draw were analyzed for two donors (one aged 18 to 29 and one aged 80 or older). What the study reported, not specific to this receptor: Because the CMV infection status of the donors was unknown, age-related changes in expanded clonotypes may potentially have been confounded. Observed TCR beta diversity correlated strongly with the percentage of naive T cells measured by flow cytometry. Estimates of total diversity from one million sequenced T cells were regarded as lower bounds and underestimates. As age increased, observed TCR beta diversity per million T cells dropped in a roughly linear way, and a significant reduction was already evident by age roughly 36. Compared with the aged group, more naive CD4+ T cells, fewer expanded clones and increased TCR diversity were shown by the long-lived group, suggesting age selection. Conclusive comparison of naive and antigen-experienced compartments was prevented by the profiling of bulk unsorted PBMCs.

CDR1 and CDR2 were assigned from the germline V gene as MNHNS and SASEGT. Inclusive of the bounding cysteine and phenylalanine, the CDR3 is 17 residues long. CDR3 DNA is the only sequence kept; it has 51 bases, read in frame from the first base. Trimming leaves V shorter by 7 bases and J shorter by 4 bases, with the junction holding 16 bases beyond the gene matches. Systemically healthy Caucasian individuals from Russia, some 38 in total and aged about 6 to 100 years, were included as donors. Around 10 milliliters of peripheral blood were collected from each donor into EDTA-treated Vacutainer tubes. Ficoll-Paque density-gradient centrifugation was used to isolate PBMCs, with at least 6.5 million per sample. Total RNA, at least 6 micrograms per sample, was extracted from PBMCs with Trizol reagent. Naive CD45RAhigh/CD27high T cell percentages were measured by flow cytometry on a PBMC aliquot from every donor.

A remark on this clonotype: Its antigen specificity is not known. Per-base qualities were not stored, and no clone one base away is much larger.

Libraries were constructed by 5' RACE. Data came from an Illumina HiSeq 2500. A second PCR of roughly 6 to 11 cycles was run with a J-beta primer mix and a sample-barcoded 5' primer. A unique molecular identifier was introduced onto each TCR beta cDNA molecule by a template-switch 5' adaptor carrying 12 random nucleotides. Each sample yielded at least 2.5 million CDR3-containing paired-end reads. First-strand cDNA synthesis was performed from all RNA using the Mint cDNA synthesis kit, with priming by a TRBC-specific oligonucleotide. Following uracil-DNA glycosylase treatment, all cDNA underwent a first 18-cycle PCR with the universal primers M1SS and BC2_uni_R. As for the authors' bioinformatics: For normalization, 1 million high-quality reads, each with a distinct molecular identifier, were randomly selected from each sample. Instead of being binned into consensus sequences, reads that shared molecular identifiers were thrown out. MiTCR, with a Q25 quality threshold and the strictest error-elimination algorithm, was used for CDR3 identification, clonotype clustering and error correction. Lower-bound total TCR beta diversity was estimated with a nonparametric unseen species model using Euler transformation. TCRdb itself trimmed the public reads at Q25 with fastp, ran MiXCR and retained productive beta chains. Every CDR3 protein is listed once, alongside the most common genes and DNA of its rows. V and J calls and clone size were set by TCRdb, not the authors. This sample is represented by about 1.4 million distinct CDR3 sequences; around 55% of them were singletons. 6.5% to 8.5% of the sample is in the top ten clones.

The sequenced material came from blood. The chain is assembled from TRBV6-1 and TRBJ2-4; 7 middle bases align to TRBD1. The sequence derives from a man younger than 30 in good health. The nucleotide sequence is TGTGCCAGCACCAACCCCGTGGACAGGCGCAAAAAAAACATTCAGTACTTC. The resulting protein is CASTNPVDRRKKNIQYF.